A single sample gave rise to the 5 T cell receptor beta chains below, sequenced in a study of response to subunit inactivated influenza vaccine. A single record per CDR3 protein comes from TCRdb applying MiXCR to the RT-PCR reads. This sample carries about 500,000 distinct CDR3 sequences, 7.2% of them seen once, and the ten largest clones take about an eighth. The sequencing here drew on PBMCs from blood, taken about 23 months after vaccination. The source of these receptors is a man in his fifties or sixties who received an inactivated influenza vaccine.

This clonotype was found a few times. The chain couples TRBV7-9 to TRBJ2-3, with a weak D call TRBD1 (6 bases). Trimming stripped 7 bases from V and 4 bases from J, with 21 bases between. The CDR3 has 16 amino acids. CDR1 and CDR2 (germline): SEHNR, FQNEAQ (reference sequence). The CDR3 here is CASTTPGTKGADTQYF. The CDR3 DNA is TGTGCCAGCACGACTCCCGGGACAAAAGGCGCAGATACGCAGTATTTT.

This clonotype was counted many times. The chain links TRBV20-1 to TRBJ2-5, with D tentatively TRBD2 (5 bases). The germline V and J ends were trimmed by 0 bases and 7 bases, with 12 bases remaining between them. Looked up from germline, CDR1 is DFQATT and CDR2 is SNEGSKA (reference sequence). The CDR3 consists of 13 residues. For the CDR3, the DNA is TGCAGTGCTAGAGATCCGGGGTTTACGACCCAGTACTTC. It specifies CSARDPGFTTQYF.

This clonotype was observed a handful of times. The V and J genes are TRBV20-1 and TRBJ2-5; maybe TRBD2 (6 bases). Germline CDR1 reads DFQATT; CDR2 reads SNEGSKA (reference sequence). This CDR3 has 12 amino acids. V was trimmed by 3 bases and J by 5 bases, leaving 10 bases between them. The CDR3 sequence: CSARREAETQYF. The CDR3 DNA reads TGCAGTGCTAGGAGGGAGGCGGAGACCCAGTACTTC.

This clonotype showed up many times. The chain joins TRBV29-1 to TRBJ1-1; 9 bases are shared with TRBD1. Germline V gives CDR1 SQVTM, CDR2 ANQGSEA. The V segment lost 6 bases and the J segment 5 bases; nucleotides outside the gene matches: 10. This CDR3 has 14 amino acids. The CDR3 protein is CSVSVGTGRTEAFF. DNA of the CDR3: TGCAGCGTGTCGGTCGGGACAGGGAGGACTGAAGCTTTCTTT.

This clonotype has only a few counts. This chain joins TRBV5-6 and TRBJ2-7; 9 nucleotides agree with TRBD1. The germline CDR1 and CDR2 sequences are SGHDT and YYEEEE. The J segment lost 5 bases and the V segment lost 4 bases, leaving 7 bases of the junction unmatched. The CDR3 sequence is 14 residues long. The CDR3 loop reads CASSKGTGNNEQYF. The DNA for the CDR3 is TGTGCCAGCAGCAAAGGGACAGGGAACAACGAGCAGTACTTC.